A single count supports the clone carrying this TCR beta chain. The data stem from a study of T cells in Graves' hyperthyroidism and ophthalmopathy. V gave up 6 bases and J gave up 4 bases, with 10 bases separating them. The CDR3 spans 12 residues. Germline V gene lookup returns CDR1 SGHNT and CDR2 YENEEA. RNA transcripts provided the source from which TCR beta CDR3 regions were amplified. Primed by the HTBI set, a first-round RT-PCR was run on the TCR CDR3. TCRdb fed the multiplex PCR reads into MiXCR, producing one record per CDR3 protein. In the table there are 480,000 or so distinct CDR3 sequences, around 14% of which are singletons.

The sequence was obtained from a woman aged 18-29 years with Graves' hyperthyroidism. The chain combines TRBV11-3 with TRBJ2-7; tentative D call: TRBD2 (6 bases). Sequenced input: blood. The CDR3 DNA sequence: TGTGCCAGCAGGGGGGGTTTTTACGAGCAGTACTTC. This translates into CASRGGFYEQYF.